The clone carrying this T cell receptor beta chain was picked up one time. Its antigen is unidentified. V was clipped by 1 base and J by 4 bases; unmatched bases: 5. Germline CDR1 is SGHDT and CDR2 is YYEEEE. This CDR3 has 15 residues. The data stem from a study of cytomegalovirus exposure and HLA in healthy donors. Study results and caveats: Exclusion as indistinguishable affected some V segments, including TRBV6-2 and TRBV6-3. In a later analysis, at a false discovery rate of 0.05, approximately 18,000 TCR beta sequences were associated with HLA alleles.

A multiplex PCR was run with 60 Vbeta primers and 13 Jbeta primers. Generated by immunoSEQ multiplex PCR, the TCRdb table keeps only in-frame clones and is missing some. Among around 91,000 clones listed, 64% were seen once. Sequenced: PBMCs. The clonotype originates from a human donor in good health. The genes are TRBV5-6 and TRBJ1-5; 7 positions match TRBD1. CDR3: CASSLRDRENQPQHF. CDR3 DNA: TGTGCCAGCAGCTTGCGAGACAGGGAGAATCAGCCCCAGCATTTT. Supplemented by reference TRBV5-6 and TRBJ1-5, the full variable domain reads DAGVTQSPTHLIKTRGQQVTLRCSPKSGHDTVSWYQQALGQGPQFIFQYYEEEERQRGNFPDRFSGHQFPNYSSELNVNALLLGDSALYLCASSLRDRENQPQHFGDGTRLSIL.